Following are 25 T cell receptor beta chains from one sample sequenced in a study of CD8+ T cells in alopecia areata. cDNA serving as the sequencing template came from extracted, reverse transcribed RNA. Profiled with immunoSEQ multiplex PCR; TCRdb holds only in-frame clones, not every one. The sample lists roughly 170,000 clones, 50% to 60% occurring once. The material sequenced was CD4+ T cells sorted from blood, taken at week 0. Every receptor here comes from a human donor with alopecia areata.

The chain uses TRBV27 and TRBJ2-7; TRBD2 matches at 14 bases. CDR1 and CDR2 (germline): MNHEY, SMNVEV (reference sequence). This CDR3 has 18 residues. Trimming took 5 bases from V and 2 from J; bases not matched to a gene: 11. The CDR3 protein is CASSRTWTSGGSAYEQYF. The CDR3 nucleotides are TGTGCCAGCAGTCGCACGTGGACTAGCGGGGGGTCCGCCTACGAGCAGTACTTC.

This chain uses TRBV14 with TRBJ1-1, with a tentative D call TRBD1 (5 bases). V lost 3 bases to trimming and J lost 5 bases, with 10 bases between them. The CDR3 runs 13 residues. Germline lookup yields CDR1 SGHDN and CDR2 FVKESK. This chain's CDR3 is CASSQGSGTEAFF. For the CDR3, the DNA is TGTGCCAGCAGCCAGGGGTCAGGGACTGAAGCTTTCTTT.

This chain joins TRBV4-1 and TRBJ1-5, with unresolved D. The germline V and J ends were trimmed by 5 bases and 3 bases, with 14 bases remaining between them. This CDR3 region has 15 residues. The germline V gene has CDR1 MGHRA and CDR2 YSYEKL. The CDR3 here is CASSAFPEYNQPQHF. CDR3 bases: TGCGCCAGCAGCGCGTTTCCGGAATACAATCAGCCCCAGCATTTT.

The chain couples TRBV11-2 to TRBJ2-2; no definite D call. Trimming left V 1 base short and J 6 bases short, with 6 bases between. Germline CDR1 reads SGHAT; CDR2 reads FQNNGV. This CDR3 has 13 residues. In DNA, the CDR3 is TGTGCCAGCAGCTTAGTATCCCCCGGGGAGCTGTTTTTT. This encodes CASSLVSPGELFF. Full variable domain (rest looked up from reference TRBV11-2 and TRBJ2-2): EAGVAQSPRYKIIEKRQSVAFWCNPISGHATLYWYQQILGQGPKLLIQFQNNGVVDDSQLPKDRFSAERLKGVDSTLKIQPAKLEDSAVYLCASSLVSPGELFFGEGSRLTVL.

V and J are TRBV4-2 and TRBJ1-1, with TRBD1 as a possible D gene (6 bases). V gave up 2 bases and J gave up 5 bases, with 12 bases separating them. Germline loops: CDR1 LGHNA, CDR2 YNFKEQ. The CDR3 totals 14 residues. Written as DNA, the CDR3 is TGTGCCAGCAGCCAAAGGACAGCCTCGACTGAAGCTTTCTTT. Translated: CASSQRTASTEAFF.

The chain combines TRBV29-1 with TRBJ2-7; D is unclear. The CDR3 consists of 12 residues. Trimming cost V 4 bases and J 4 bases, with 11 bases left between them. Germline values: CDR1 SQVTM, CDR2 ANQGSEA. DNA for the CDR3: TGCAGCGTTGGAGTTGGGCAGTACGAGCAGTACTTC. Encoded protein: CSVGVGQYEQYF.

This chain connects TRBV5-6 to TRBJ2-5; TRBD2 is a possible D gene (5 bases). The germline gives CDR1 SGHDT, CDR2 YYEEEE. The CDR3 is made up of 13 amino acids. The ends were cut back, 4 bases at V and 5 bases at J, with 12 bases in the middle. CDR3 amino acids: CASSPGERETQYF. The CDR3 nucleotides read TGTGCCAGCAGCCCCGGAGAGCGGGAGACCCAGTACTTC.

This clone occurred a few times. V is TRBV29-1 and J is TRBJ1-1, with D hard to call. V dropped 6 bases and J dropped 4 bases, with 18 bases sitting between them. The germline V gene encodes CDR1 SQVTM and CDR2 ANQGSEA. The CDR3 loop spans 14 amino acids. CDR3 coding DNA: TGCAGCGTGAGGCGGCGGCTATCGGGCACTGAAGCTTTCTTT. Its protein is CSVRRRLSGTEAFF.

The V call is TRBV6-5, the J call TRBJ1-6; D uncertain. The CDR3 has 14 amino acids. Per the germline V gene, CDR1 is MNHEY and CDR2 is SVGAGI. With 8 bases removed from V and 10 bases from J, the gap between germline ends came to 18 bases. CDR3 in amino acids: CASSIQREGSPLHF. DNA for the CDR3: TGTGCCAGCTCTATCCAACGGGAGGGCTCACCCCTCCACTTT.

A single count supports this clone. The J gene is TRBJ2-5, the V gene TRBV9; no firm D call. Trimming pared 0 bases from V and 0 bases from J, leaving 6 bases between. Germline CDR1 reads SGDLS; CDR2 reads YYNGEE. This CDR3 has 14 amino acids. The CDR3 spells CASSVAGYQETQYF. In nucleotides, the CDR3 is TGTGCCAGCAGCGTAGCAGGATACCAAGAGACCCAGTACTTC.

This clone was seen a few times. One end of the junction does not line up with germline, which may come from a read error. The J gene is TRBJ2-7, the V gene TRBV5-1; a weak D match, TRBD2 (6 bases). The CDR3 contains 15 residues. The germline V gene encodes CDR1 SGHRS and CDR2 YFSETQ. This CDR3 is CASNLGSGTPYEQYF. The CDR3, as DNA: TGCGCCAGCAACTTGGGGTCGGGGACTCCCTACGAGCAGTACTTC.

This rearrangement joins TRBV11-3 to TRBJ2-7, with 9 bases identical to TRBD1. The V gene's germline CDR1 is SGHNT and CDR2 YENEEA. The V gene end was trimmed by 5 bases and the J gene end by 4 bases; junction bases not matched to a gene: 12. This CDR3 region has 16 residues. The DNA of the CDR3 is TGTGCCAGCAGCGTAACAGGGGGCGCGAATCGGTACGAGCAGTACTTC. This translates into CASSVTGGANRYEQYF.

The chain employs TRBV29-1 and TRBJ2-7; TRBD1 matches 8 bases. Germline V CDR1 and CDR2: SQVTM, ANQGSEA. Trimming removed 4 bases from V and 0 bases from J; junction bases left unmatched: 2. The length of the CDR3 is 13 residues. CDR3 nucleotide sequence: TGCAGCGTTGGACAGGGGAGCTCCTACGAGCAGTACTTC. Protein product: CSVGQGSSYEQYF.

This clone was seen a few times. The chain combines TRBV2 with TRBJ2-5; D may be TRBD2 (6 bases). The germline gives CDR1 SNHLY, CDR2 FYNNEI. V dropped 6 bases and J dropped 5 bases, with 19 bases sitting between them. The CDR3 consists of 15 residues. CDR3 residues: CASSRRGGLGETQYF. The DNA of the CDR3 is TGTGCCAGCAGCCGTAGAGGAGGGTTGGGTGAGACCCAGTACTTC.

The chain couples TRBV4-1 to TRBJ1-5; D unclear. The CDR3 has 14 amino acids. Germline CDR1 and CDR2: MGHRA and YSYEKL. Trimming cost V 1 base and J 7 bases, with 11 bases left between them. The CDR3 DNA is TGCGCCAGCAGCCAAGTCGGCAGCGGACAGCCCCAGCATTTT. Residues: CASSQVGSGQPQHF.

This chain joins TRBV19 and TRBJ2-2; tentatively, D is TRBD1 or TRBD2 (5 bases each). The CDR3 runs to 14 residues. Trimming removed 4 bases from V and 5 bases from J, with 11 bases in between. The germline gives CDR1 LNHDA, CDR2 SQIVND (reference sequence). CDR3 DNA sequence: TGTGCCAGTAGTAAAGAGGGGCGGACCGGGGAGCTGTTTTTT. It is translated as CASSKEGRTGELFF.

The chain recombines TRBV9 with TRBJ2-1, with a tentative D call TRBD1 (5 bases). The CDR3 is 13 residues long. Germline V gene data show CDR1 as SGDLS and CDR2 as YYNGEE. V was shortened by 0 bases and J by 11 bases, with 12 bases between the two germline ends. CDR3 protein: CASSVEGLGQQFF. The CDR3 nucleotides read TGTGCCAGCAGCGTAGAAGGTCTGGGGCAGCAGTTCTTC.

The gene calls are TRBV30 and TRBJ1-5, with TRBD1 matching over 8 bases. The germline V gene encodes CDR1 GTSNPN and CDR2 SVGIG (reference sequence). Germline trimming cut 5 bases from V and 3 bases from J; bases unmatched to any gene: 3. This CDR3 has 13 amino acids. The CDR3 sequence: CAWAGQANQPQHF. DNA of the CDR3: TGTGCCTGGGCGGGACAGGCCAATCAGCCCCAGCATTTT.

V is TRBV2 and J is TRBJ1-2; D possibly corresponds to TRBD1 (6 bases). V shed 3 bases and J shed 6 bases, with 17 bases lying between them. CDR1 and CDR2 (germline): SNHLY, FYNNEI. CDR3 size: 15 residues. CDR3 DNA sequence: TGTGCCAGCAGTGAGGTGGCAGGGGCCTTGGATGGCTACACCTTC. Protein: CASSEVAGALDGYTF. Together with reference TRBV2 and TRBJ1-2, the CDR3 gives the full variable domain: EPEVTQTPSHQVTQMGQEVILRCVPISNHLYFYWYRQILGQKVEFLVSFYNNEISEKSEIFDDQFSVERPDGSNFTLKIRSTKLEDSAMYFCASSEVAGALDGYTFGSGTRLTVV.

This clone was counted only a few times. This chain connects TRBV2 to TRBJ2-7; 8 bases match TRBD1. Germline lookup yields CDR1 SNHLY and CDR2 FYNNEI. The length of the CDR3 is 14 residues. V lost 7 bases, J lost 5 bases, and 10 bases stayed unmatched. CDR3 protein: CASKRTGTFNEQYF. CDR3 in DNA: TGTGCCAGCAAGCGGACAGGGACGTTCAACGAGCAGTACTTC.

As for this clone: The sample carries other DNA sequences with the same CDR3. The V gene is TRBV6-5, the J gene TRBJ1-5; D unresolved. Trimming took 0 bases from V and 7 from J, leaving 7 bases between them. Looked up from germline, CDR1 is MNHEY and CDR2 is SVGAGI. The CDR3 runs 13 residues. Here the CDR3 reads CASSYSIGQPQHF. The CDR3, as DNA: TGTGCCAGCAGTTACTCCATTGGGCAGCCCCAGCATTTT.

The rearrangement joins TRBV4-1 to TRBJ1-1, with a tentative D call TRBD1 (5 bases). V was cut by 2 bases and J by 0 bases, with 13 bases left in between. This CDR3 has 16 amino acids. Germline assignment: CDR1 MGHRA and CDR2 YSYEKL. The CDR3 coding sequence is TGCGCCAGCAGCCAACAGACAGCCCCAATGAACACTGAAGCTTTCTTT. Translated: CASSQQTAPMNTEAFF.

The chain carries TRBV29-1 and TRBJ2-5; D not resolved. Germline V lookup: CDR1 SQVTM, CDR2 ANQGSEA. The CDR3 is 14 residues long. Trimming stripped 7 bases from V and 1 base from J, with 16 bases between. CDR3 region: CSAKGRLLQETQYF. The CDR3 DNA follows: TGCAGCGCGAAGGGCCGATTACTCCAAGAGACCCAGTACTTC.

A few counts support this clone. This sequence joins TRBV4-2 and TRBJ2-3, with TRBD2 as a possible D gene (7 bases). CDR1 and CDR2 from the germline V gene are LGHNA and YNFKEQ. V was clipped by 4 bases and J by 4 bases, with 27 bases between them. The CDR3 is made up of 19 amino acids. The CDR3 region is CASSPDLVQVGGAADTQYF. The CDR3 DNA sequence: TGTGCCAGCAGCCCTGACTTGGTGCAGGTGGGGGGGGCTGCAGATACGCAGTATTTT.

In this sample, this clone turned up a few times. CDR3 loop: CASREGSGAGELFF. The DNA of the CDR3 is TGTGCCAGTAGAGAGGGCAGCGGCGCCGGGGAGCTGTTTTTT. V is TRBV19 and J is TRBJ2-2, with a tentative D call TRBD2 (5 bases). CDR3 length equals 14 residues. In germline, CDR1 is LNHDA, CDR2 SQIVND (reference sequence). V was trimmed by 6 bases and J by 6 bases, leaving 14 bases between them.